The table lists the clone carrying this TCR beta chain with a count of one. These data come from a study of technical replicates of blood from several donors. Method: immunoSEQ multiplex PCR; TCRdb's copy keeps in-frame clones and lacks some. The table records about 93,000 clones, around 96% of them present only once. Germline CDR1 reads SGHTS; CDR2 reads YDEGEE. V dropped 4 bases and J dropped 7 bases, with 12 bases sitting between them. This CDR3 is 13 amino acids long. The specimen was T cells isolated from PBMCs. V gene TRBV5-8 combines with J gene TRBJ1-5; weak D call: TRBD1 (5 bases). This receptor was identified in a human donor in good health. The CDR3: CASSRRGGQPQHF. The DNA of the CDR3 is TGTGCCAGCAGCAGAAGGGGAGGGCAGCCCCAGCATTTT.